The rows below give T cell receptor beta chains drawn from one sample of a study of blood T cell repertoires in COVID-19. TCRdb's table, derived via immunoSEQ multiplex PCR, lists solely in-frame clones and lacks some. The sample lists just over 150,000 clones; 75% to 85% were seen once. Material for sequencing was peripheral blood. These receptor sequences come from a man aged 60-69 years with acute or convalescent COVID-19. Each CDR3 is given with its conserved first and last residue. D genes are given only for firm matches. Size tells how often a clone was seen (once, few, many) or the class of an expanded clone, and some rows leave it out.

once	TRBJ2-3	TRBV5-1	NA	CASRPEGYADTQYF	TGCGCCAGCAGGCCGGAGGGCTACGCAGATACGCAGTATTTT
NA	TRBJ2-3	TRBV6-1	NA	CASSDMGALSGDTQYF	TGTGCCAGCAGTGACATGGGGGCGCTATCCGGAGATACGCAGTATTTT
NA	TRBJ1-6	TRBV18	NA	CASSPTGDNSPLHF	TGTGCCAGCTCACCAACAGGTGACAATTCACCCCTCCACTTT
NA	TRBJ2-1	TRBV4-1	NA	CASSQQIGDNEQFF	TGCGCCAGCAGCCAACAGATCGGGGACAATGAGCAGTTCTTC
NA	TRBJ2-3	TRBV9	TRBD2	CASSVRASGLADTQYF	TGTGCCAGCAGCGTAAGGGCTAGCGGGCTCGCAGATACGCAGTATTTT
NA	TRBJ2-7	TRBV2	NA	CASTAGPYEQYF	TGTGCCAGCACTGCAGGGCCTTACGAGCAGTACTTC
NA	TRBJ1-2	TRBV4-3	NA	CASSPRAGYGYTF	TGCGCCAGCAGCCCCCGGGCAGGGTATGGCTACACCTTC
NA	TRBJ1-5	TRBV19	NA	CASSIAGRGGQPQHF	TGTGCCAGTAGTATAGCTGGCAGGGGTGGTCAGCCCCAGCATTTT
NA	TRBJ2-5	TRBV7-2	NA	CASSSSGFGTQYF	TGTGCCAGCAGCTCCAGCGGGTTTGGGACCCAGTACTTC
NA	TRBJ1-2	TRBV10-3	TRBD1	CAISGTGGYTF	TGTGCCATCAGTGGGACAGGGGGCTACACCTTC
NA	TRBJ1-2	TRBV19	TRBD1	CASSIAGTGYYGYTF	TGTGCCAGTAGTATCGCTGGGACAGGGTATTATGGCTACACCTTC
NA	TRBJ2-7	TRBV5-1	TRBD2	CASSLTSGTYEQYF	TGCGCCAGCAGCTTGACTAGCGGGACCTACGAGCAGTACTTC
NA	TRBJ2-7	TRBV14	TRBD2	CASSRGLAYEQYF	TGTGCCAGCAGCCGGGGACTAGCTTACGAGCAGTACTTC
few	TRBJ2-3	TRBV7-2	TRBD2	CASSLIGTSGTDTQYF	TGTGCCAGCAGCTTAATAGGGACTAGCGGCACAGATACGCAGTATTTT
NA	TRBJ2-7	TRBV9	NA	CASSVTPTSSYEQYF	TGTGCCAGCAGCGTAACTCCAACTAGCTCCTACGAGCAGTACTTC
NA	TRBJ1-1	TRBV5-1	TRBD1	CASLPPGTGSSEAFF	TGCGCCAGCCTGCCCCCGGGGACAGGGAGTTCTGAAGCTTTCTTT
NA	TRBJ1-1	TRBV9	NA	CASSVSGLMNTEAFF	TGTGCCAGCAGCGTGTCGGGACTAATGAACACTGAAGCTTTCTTT
few	TRBJ2-1	TRBV9	NA	CASSVKAAGSSYNEQFF	TGTGCCAGCAGCGTAAAAGCGGCGGGAAGCTCCTACAATGAGCAGTTCTTC
NA	TRBJ2-7	TRBV7-2	TRBD1	CASSLGAQGAEQYF	TGTGCCAGCAGCTTAGGGGCGCAGGGGGCCGAGCAGTACTTC
NA	TRBJ2-2	TRBV28	TRBD1	CASSSGGAGTGELFF	TGTGCCAGCAGCTCAGGGGGCGCGGGCACCGGGGAGCTGTTTTTT
NA	TRBJ2-1	TRBV19	NA	CASSENRGGNEQFF	TGTGCCAGTAGTGAAAACAGGGGAGGCAATGAGCAGTTCTTC
NA	TRBJ1-2	TRBV7-2	NA	CASSLVGRTAYGYTF	TGTGCCAGCAGCTTAGTGGGGCGGACAGCCTATGGCTACACCTTC
NA	TRBJ1-1	TRBV20-1	NA	CSASRGNTEAFF	TGCAGTGCTAGTAGAGGGAACACTGAAGCTTTCTTT
NA	TRBJ1-2	TRBV5-1	TRBD1	CASSLGGQTLGYGYTF	TGCGCCAGCAGCTTGGGGGGACAGACCCTTGGCTATGGCTACACCTTC
NA	TRBJ1-2	TRBV3-1/TRBV3-2	NA	CASSQVQRSPVYGYTF	TGTGCCAGCAGCCAAGTGCAACGCTCTCCAGTCTATGGCTACACCTTC
NA	TRBJ2-6	TRBV19	NA	CASSIDRRGSGANVLTF	TGTGCCAGTAGTATAGACCGAAGGGGCTCTGGGGCCAACGTCCTGACTTTC